This T cell receptor (beta chain) was found in a study of blood T cells in healthy people across ages (dated by TCRdb to between 2015 and 2016). At the level of the whole study: In model experiments, template switching captured about one uniquely barcoded TCR beta cDNA molecule for every two T cells. Using the same blood draw, the study looked at two additional independent replicas of 1 million unique cDNA reads for two donors, one aged 18 to 30 and the other aged 80 or older. Four age groups were formed from the donors: young (average approximately 17 years), middle-aged (just under 40), aged (roughly 56) and long-lived (about 75). Using deep sequencing normalized with unique cDNA molecular identifiers, the study measured how TCR beta repertoire diversity changes with age. Points the paper makes about the study in general: Observed TCR beta diversity correlated strongly with the percentage of naive T cells measured by flow cytometry. The long-lived group showed more naive CD4+ T cells, fewer expanded clones and increased TCR diversity than the aged group, suggesting age selection. Estimates of total diversity from one million sequenced T cells were regarded as lower bounds and underestimates. Donor CMV infection status was unknown, potentially confounding age-related changes in expanded clonotypes. Observed TCR beta diversity per million T cells fell roughly linearly with age, and a significant reduction was already apparent by age approximately 40. Since profiling was done on bulk unsorted PBMCs, naive and antigen-experienced compartments could not be conclusively compared.

The library was built by means of 5' RACE. Sequencer: Illumina HiSeq 2500. The second PCR ran for about 6 to 12 cycles and used a J-beta primer mix along with a sample-barcoded 5' primer. Each TCR beta cDNA molecule received a unique molecular identifier from a template-switch 5' adaptor carrying 12 random nucleotides. At least 2.5 million CDR3-containing paired-end reads were obtained from each sample. First-strand cDNA was synthesized from all RNA with the Mint cDNA synthesis kit, primed by a TRBC-specific oligonucleotide. After uracil-DNA glycosylase treatment, a first 18-cycle PCR used universal primers M1SS and BC2_uni_R on all cDNA. On the authors' methods: Normalization of each sample was performed by random selection of 1 million high-quality reads, each carrying a distinct molecular identifier. Reads with shared molecular identifiers were discarded instead of being binned into consensus sequences. MiTCR, set to a Q25 quality threshold and the strictest error-elimination algorithm, was used for CDR3 identification, clonotype clustering and error correction. A nonparametric unseen species model with Euler transformation was used to estimate a lower bound on total TCR beta diversity. Through fastp at Q25 and MiXCR, TCRdb rebuilt clones from the public reads, retaining in-frame beta chains. For every CDR3 protein sequence, its rows merge into one entry that carries the most common genes and DNA. TCRdb, rather than the study authors, made the V and J calls. Present in this sample are roughly 1,000,000 distinct CDR3 sequences, about 25% of which were seen just once. The ten largest account for approximately 0.79% of the sample.

The approximately 39 donors, aged about 6 to 100 years, were systemically healthy Caucasian individuals from Russia. Ten milliliters of peripheral blood were drawn from each donor into EDTA-treated Vacutainer tubes. Ficoll-Paque density-gradient centrifugation was used to isolate PBMCs, with at least 7 million obtained per sample. Total RNA, at least 6 micrograms per sample, was extracted from PBMCs with Trizol reagent. The percentages of naive CD45RAhigh/CD27high T cells were determined by flow cytometry on a PBMC aliquot from every donor. V is reduced by 11 bases and J by 5 bases, leaving a spacing of 24 bases between them. From the germline V gene, CDR1 is ENHRY and CDR2 is SYGVKD. The CDR3 holds 15 amino acids from the cysteine to the phenylalanine. Only the CDR3 region is kept as DNA, spanning 45 bases read in frame from base 1. This clonotype was found a few times. The antigen it binds to is not known. No quality values exist for individual bases; no much larger clone is one base distant.

The sample was also reused in another study, on T cells of mothers and their children. As noted in the second study: Nine systemically healthy Caucasian individuals, comprising three mothers and their six children, were included as donors. cDNA synthesis consumed the entire amount of extracted RNA, loaded at approximately 1.5 ug RNA in each 15 ul reaction. In the second PCR, sample barcodes and 2-4 random nucleotides were introduced via the M1S primer. Each mother yielded over 8 million TCR beta CDR3 reads and each child a few million reads. Thymic selection similarly shapes TCR recombination output in related and unrelated pairs, with minor effect from inherited differences. Related mother-child pairs always showed normalized repertoire overlap that was slightly higher than in unrelated mother-child pairs, though the difference was never significant. No persistent microchimeric T cell clones were detected, at a sensitivity of roughly 93 clones per million clonotypes. In the study, deep NGS was used to compare the TCR beta repertoires of mothers and children, and features distinguishing related mother-child pairs from unrelated individuals were sought. The mean age was roughly 36 +/- 4 years for the mothers and around 10 +/- 4 years for the children. After adapters were ligated using NEBNext reagents, the libraries underwent 100+100 nt paired-end sequencing on an Illumina HiSeq 2000. To prevent cross-contamination, the mother and child libraries were prepared one month apart and sequenced in separate runs. Each donor had between about 500,000 and 2,300,000 distinct TCR beta clonotypes identified. Naive TCR beta clonotypes were estimated from low-frequency clonotypes matched to each donor's FACS-determined naive share, without sorting.

Input material: blood. This chain joins TRBV10-3 to TRBJ1-2; tentative D gene TRBD1, with 5 bases matching. The receptor was derived from a girl aged 2-10 years in good health. This receptor carries the CDR3 CAVSRGGPQTYGYTF. The DNA reads TGTGCCGTCTCAAGGGGTGGGCCCCAGACTTATGGCTACACCTTC.